This TCR beta chain was documented in a study of T cells in Graves' hyperthyroidism and ophthalmopathy (dated by TCRdb to about 2019). Regarding the research as a whole: Peripheral blood was collected at initial diagnosis, before any treatment. To identify distinguishing TCR V-J signatures, a discovery cohort of 90 to 100 patients was used, comprising 40 to 45 with Graves' ophthalmopathy and 55 to 65 with stable Graves' hyperthyroidism. Whether ophthalmopathy could be predicted prospectively was tested in an independent validation cohort made up of roughly 19 hyperthyroidism patients plus 17 patients who later progressed to ophthalmopathy. The 100 discovery patients were randomly split 7:3 into training and test sets. In addition, the study compared T-cell repertoires in thyroid tissue and in blood from roughly six Graves' hyperthyroidism patients. Following sampling, methimazole starting at 30 mg daily was given to hyperthyroidism patients, and high-dose intravenous methylprednisolone was given to ophthalmopathy patients. According to the paper, TCR Vbeta CDR3 sequencing was carried out on over 130 peripheral blood samples, which came from about 45 ophthalmopathy, 70 to 80 hyperthyroidism and roughly 17 progressor patients. Study-wide conclusions, independent of this receptor: Most expanded thyroid clonotypes (frequency above 0.001) were also found in blood, which suggests that blood repertoires may mirror thyroid immune responses. During validation, the model predicted progression to ophthalmopathy a median of roughly 7.1 months ahead of onset, with 60% to 71% sensitivity and around 72% specificity. No statistical method was used to set the sample size in advance, and investigators knew the group allocation. A 13 V-J signature model separated ophthalmopathy from stable hyperthyroidism, with approximately 87% sensitivity and about 81% specificity in cross-validation and 80%/75% in testing.

Amplification of TCR beta CDR3 regions was carried out from RNA transcripts. The first round of RT-PCR for the TCR CDR3 was performed with the HTBI primer set and the Qiagen OneStep RT-PCR kit. The libraries were constructed in a second round of multiplex PCR and then size-selected and purified. The libraries were sequenced on an Illumina HiSeq2000 using paired-end 100 bp reads. The published analysis was carried out like this. Raw data were processed with SOAPnuke, discarding reads with adapters, uncalled bases, mean Phred below 15, or no exact constant-primer or identifier match. COPE v1.2.5 was used to merge high-quality paired reads, and clonotypes were defined as unique nucleotide sequences. MiTCR v1.1 was used to align clonotypes to the IMGT TRBV, TRBD and TRBJ reference segments. The analysis was restricted to V-J combinations with a frequency above 0.0001, which together covered 99% to 99.2% of the repertoires. A TCS score was defined as the ratio of F50 (clonal expansion) to E x V (chaos), with BLOSUM62-based TCRdist applied between CDR3 peptides within each V-J. Welch's t-statistics and random forest reduced just over 500 V-J features to under 15, which were used in a naive Bayes classifier (R e1071). Through fastp at Q25 and MiXCR, TCRdb rebuilt clones from the public reads, retaining in-frame beta chains. All rows with the same CDR3 protein become a single entry with the most common DNA and genes. What appears here as the V and J calls and clone size reflects TCRdb's work, not the paper's. The sample data list around 600,000 distinct CDR3 sequences, and more than 12% of these were observed just once. Roughly an eighth of the sample rests with the top ten.

V is pruned by 2 bases and J by 6 bases, leaving 2 bases of the junction without a gene match. Via the germline V gene, CDR1 is SGHRS and CDR2 YFSETQ. The CDR3 contains 14 residues, cysteine and phenylalanine counted. Just CDR3 DNA is preserved here, 42 bases in frame from base 1. This clonotype was recorded many times. The target of this receptor is not known. No much larger clonotype is one base removed from it; base qualities were not supplied. Ophthalmopathy patients had moderately to severely active disease, with a Clinical Activity Score of 3 or more, a NOSPECS grade of 4 or more, and a disease duration of less than 3 months. Any patient with an uncontrolled infection, another autoimmune disease, pregnancy or lactation was excluded. Clinical symptoms, serum thyroxine and TRAb, thyroid ultrasound, and orbital computed tomography formed the basis for the diagnoses. Ficoll-Paque density gradient centrifugation was used to isolate PBMCs from around 10 ml of fresh peripheral blood. Total RNA was extracted with Trizol reagent, and quality was checked on an Agilent 2100 Bioanalyzer.

The material sequenced was blood. The source of this sequence is a woman between 45 and 60 years old with Graves' ophthalmopathy. Recombination joined TRBV5-1 with TRBJ2-1, and 10 bases in between align with TRBD2. The CDR3 has the sequence CASSFSSGSNEQFF. DNA sequence: TGCGCCAGCAGCTTTTCTAGCGGGAGCAATGAGCAGTTCTTC. Reference TRBV5-1 and TRBJ2-1 genes cover what lies past the CDR3, so the full variable domain is KAGVTQTPRYLIKTRGQQVTLSCSPISGHRSVSWYQQTPGQGLQFLFEYFSETQRNKGNFPGRFSGRQFSNSRSEMNVSTLELGDSALYLCASSFSSGSNEQFFGPGTRLTVL.